This TCR beta chain was documented in a study of blood T cell repertoires in COVID-19. Measured with immunoSEQ multiplex PCR; TCRdb has only the in-frame clones, and not every one. In the table there are 120,000 or so clones, 70% to 80% of which are singletons. This receptor was taken from a man over 45 with acute or convalescent COVID-19. Material: peripheral blood.

The CDR3 is CASSLGGTGALDTQYF. The CDR3 DNA reads as TGCGCCAGCAGCTTGGGCGGGACAGGGGCTTTAGATACGCAGTATTTT. This chain joins TRBV5-1 and TRBJ2-3, with 10 bases matching TRBD1. CDR3 size: 16 residues. J was trimmed by 5 bases and V by 0 bases; bases with no gene match: 6. CDR1 is SGHRS and CDR2 is YFSETQ in the germline V gene.